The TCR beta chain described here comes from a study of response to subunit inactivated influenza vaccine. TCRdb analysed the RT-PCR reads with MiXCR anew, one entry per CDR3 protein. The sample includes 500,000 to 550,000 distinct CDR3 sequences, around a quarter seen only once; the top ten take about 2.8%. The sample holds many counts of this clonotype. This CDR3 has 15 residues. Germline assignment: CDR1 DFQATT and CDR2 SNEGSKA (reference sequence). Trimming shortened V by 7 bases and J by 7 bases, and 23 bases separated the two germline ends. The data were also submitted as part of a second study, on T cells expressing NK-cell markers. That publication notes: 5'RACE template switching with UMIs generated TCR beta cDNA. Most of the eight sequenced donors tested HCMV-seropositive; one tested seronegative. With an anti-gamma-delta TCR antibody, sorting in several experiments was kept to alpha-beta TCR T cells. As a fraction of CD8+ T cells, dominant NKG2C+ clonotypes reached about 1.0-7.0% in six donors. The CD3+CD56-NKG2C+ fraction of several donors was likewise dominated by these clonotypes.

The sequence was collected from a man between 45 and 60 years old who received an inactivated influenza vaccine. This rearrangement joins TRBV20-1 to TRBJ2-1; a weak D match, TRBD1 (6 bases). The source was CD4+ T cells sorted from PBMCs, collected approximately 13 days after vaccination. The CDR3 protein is CSVDQRGSRPNEQFF. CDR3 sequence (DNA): TGCAGTGTTGACCAGAGGGGGTCTCGACCGAATGAGCAGTTCTTC.